This paragraph covers one T cell receptor (beta chain) sequence. J lost 8 bases, V lost 3 bases, and 0 bases had no gene match. This CDR3 contains 12 residues. These data come from a study of blood T cell repertoires in COVID-19. Study overall: Samples representing acute and convalescent COVID-19 were sourced from the United States, Italy and Spain. From T cells, B-cell-depleted T cells, or PBMCs came the material, which was cDNA or gDNA.

Per the study methods: Reference gene primer amplification gave estimated nucleated cell counts. Assay used: immunoSEQ multiplex PCR; TCRdb lists only in-frame clones, some missing. That table is the source of V, J and clone size, and D and trimming were worked out from the DNA. The sample consists of about 200,000 clones, 80% to 90% of them appearing once. Sequenced input: peripheral blood. The chain joins TRBV12-3 or TRBV12-4 to TRBJ2-1; TRBD2 aligns across 8 bases. The clonotype was recovered from a woman aged 65 to 85 with active or convalescent COVID-19. CDR3 protein: CASSLTSDEQFF. CDR3 DNA sequence: TGTGCCAGCAGTTTGACTAGCGATGAGCAGTTCTTC.